This TCR beta chain appears in the sequencing data of a study of neurological immune-mediated disorders (dated by TCRdb to between 2019 and 2020). About the study as a whole: Peripheral blood TCR-beta repertoires from HTLV-I-associated myelopathy (HAM/TSP) patients, multiple sclerosis patients and healthy controls were compared by UMI-based sequencing. Alongside PBMC samples, the set of some 98 TCR-beta libraries contained longitudinal samples, technical triplicates, and paired CD4+ and CD8+ T-cell subsets that had been sorted. The cohort included some 70 subjects: some 15 with HAM/TSP, around 35 with multiple sclerosis, and approximately 20 healthy controls.

cDNA was synthesized by template-switch 5'RACE using a primer with a 10-nucleotide random unique molecular identifier that tagged each TCR transcript. Over 200 million TCR-beta sequences, covering 15-18 subjects, were produced in each sequencing run. The RNeasy kit was used to extract total RNA. Using the KAPA Real-time Library Amplification kit, TCR-beta VDJ regions were amplified with primers for the TCR constant region and the 5'RACE anchor. Sample indexes and Illumina adaptors were added in a first PCR, and a second PCR then increased library yield. The roughly 650 bp TCR product was size-selected on a 2% E-gel SizeSelection system after Ampure bead purification. Library quality was checked on a Bioanalyzer, concentration was measured with Qubit, and libraries were quantified with the Kapa Library Quantification kit before pooling. Libraries were sequenced paired-end 2 x 150 bp on an Illumina HiSeq 2500. To increase sequence diversity, about 25-31% phiX was spiked into each library pool. The authors' pipeline ran thus. Quality-filtered reads were processed with the UMI-based MiGEC pipeline, which removed over 90% of raw TCR sequences during error correction. VDJ genes were aligned to IMGT germline references, and each clonotype was defined by a unique CDR3 amino acid sequence together with V-J genes. Clonal expansion, Shannon diversity and CDR3 relatedness (CalcPairwiseDistances, ClusterSamples) were evaluated with VDJtools, and phylogenetic trees were built with CLCbio workbench. Using coefficient-of-variation modelling across technical triplicates, the study counted a clone as expanded if it had at least 8 unique UMIs. In-frame beta chains were kept once TCRdb had trimmed the public reads at Q25 with fastp and called clones with MiXCR. All rows with the same CDR3 protein become a single entry with the most common DNA and genes. The V and J calls were not made by the authors but by TCRdb's processing. Present in this sample are 40,000 to 55,000 distinct CDR3 sequences, about 9.4% of which were seen just once. Around 20% of the sample is in the top ten clones.

Unsorted PBMC libraries were generated from 2 million PBMCs stored in RNAlater at -80 °C until RNA extraction. PBMCs were separated from peripheral blood using Ficoll-Hypaque density gradient centrifugation and then cryopreserved in liquid nitrogen. Results the study describes overall, beyond this receptor: Expanded clones from different subjects shared no identical CDR3 amino acid sequences, which suggests that TCR-beta repertoires were private in all groups. TCR clonal expansion was highest in HAM/TSP patients and lowest in MS patients, with MS patients falling below even healthy controls.

This clonotype has a count of ten or more. No antigen is known for it. No much larger clonotype is one base removed from it; base qualities were not supplied. Sequenced: PBMCs. The sequence came from a middle-aged woman with HTLV-1-associated myelopathy (HAM/TSP).

CDR3 loop: CASSPDTGTDTQYF. The nucleotides read TGCGCCAGCAGTCCGGACACAGGGACAGATACGCAGTATTTT. The chain couples TRBV5-1 to TRBJ2-3; the D region possibly corresponds to TRBD1 (6 bases align). The CDR3 runs 14 amino acids, cysteine and phenylalanine included. Only the CDR3 part of the read is kept: 42 bases, read in frame from the first base. V is cut by 5 bases and J by 3 bases, and the space between the germline ends is 13 bases. The germline V gene supplies CDR1 SGHRS and CDR2 YFSETQ.